This TCR beta chain was captured by sequencing in a study of TIL therapy for anti-PD-1-resistant metastatic lung cancer (dated by TCRdb to the early 2020s). Concerning the study at large: Tumors were harvested before any PD-1/PD-L1 blockade; patients then received nivolumab, and those progressing received lymphodepletion, expanded TIL infusion and IL-2. A median non-synonymous tumor mutation burden of around 1.5 mutations per megabase was determined across the cohort by whole-exome sequencing. Enrolled patients had a median age of approximately 49 years (range 38-75) and a median tumor PD-L1 proportion score of about 5.9%. Clonotypes were tracked across tumor, expanded TIL product and serial blood samples by T cell receptor beta sequencing of tumor and peripheral blood. The cohort was composed predominantly of lung adenocarcinoma, with a few EGFR-mutant and two ALK-rearranged tumors included, and half of patients were identified as current or former smokers. Overall study results and their limits: Generalizability was limited because the cohort was highly selected, with more treatment-naive, never-smoker and oncogene-addicted patients included than is typical. Clonotypes from the infused TIL partially replaced the baseline peripheral repertoire and then declined over months, and persistence showed no apparent association with response. The study protocol defined all tumor marker inferences as exploratory.

CDR1 SGHAT and CDR2 FQNNGV were looked up in the germline V gene. From the cysteine through the phenylalanine, the CDR3 covers 12 amino acids. Only the CDR3 part of the read is kept: 36 bases, read in frame from the first base. From V the trimming removes 5 bases and from J it removes 3 bases, while the gene matches leave 1 base of the junction unaccounted for. For this clone: What this receptor recognizes is not known. No base qualities exist here, and no much larger clone lies one base off it.

The time point label on this specimen signifies: pre-treatment sample, taken before nivolumab and TIL therapy. Adults with stage 4 NSCLC were enrolled in a dual-center phase I trial from late 2017 to early 2020. The samples were obtained from a phase I trial that was single-arm and open-label and tested tumor-infiltrating lymphocyte therapy combined with nivolumab in advanced non-small cell lung cancer. Mononuclear cells from blood collected in EDTA tubes were isolated on a Ficoll gradient and snap-frozen as pellets, and DNA was then extracted using a Qiagen mini-prep kit. TCR beta CDR3 regions were amplified from genomic DNA by bias-controlled multiplex PCR with the immunoSEQ v3 hsTCRB kit. TCR libraries were sequenced on an Illumina NextSeq 500 to some 2 million read pairs for survey level or 5-6 million for deep level. The authors' pipeline ran thus. Clonality was reported by immunoSEQ Analyzer software, which also assigned V, D and J genes and filtered out non-productive sequences. Repertoires were compared by productive Simpson clonality and by the Morisita overlap index of productive TRB rearrangements between infused TIL and blood. For each clone in blood, the absolute clonotype count was estimated by multiplying the lymphocyte count by the CD3+ fraction and by the clone's productive frequency. TCRdb stores this immuneACCESS table with in-frame sequences only. Part of the clones is absent; in the studies checked, under half of the shortfall reflects unresolved V genes, and no reason is known for the rest. That table furnishes V, J and clone size, whereas the DNA furnished D and trimming. In this sample the table shows 25,000 to 35,000 clones, about 70% of which occur a single time. The ten largest clones take up 2.5% to 3% of the sample.

The TCR originated in a woman between 30 and 79 years old with non-small cell lung cancer. The specimen was blood, collected at baseline. The rearranged segments are TRBV11-2 and TRBJ2-7; 7 bases in between match TRBD1. The CDR3 in this case is CASSRQGYEQYF. DNA sequence: TGTGCCAGCAGCAGACAGGGCTACGAGCAGTACTTC. With the rest looked up from the reference TRBV11-2 and TRBJ2-7 genes rather than sequenced, the full variable domain is EAGVAQSPRYKIIEKRQSVAFWCNPISGHATLYWYQQILGQGPKLLIQFQNNGVVDDSQLPKDRFSAERLKGVDSTLKIQPAKLEDSAVYLCASSRQGYEQYFGPGTRLTVT.